This T cell receptor beta chain was retrieved from a study of tumor and adjacent non-tumor tissue in lung cancer. A modified ARM-PCR protocol with three rounds of nested PCR amplified TCRbeta. TCRdb reprocessed the multiplex PCR reads via MiXCR and lists one record per CDR3 protein. The repertoire holds more than 120,000 distinct CDR3 sequences, with approximately 66% as singletons. The template was RNA from unsorted bulk tissue. Germline V gene lookup returns CDR1 MDHEN and CDR2 SYDVKM. The ends were cut back, 2 bases at V and 4 bases at J, with 8 bases in the middle. The CDR3 spans 13 residues. This TCR came from a man aged 55-75 years with small cell lung cancer. The chain combines TRBV28 with TRBJ1-1; D is uncertain. Material for sequencing was lung tumor tissue. CDR3 sequence reads: CASSLLDTTEAFF. In nucleotides, the CDR3 is TGTGCCAGCAGTTTACTCGACACCACTGAAGCTTTCTTT.